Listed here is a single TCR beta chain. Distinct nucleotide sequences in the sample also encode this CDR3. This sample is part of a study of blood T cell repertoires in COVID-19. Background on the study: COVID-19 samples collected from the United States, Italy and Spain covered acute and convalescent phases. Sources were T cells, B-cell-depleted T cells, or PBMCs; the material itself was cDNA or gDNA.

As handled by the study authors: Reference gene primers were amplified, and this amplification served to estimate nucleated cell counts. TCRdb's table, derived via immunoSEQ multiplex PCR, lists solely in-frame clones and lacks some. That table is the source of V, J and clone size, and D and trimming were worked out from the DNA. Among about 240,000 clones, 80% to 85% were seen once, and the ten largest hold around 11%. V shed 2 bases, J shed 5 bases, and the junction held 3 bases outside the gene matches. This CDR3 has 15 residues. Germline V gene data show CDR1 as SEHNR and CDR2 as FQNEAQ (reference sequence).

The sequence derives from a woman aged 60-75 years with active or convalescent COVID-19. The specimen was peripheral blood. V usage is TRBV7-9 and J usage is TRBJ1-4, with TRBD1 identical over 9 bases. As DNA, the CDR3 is TGTGCCAGCAGCTTACCGGGACAGGGCAATGAAAAACTGTTTTTT. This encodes CASSLPGQGNEKLFF.